The 8 T cell receptor beta chains below were found in one sample sequenced in a study of radiotherapy plus CTLA-4 blockade in lung cancer. Sequenced by immunoSEQ multiplex PCR; TCRdb stores in-frame clones only, minus some. Among roughly 73,000 clones listed, roughly 84% were seen once. The sample consisted of peripheral blood, taken from a patient treated with radiotherapy plus ipilimumab. These receptors were obtained from a human donor with non-small cell lung cancer that progressed on radiotherapy plus ipilimumab.

This chain connects TRBV7-6 to TRBJ2-5; no reliable D call. V was clipped by 5 bases and J by 4 bases, with 11 bases between them. This CDR3 comprises 13 residues. Germline loops: CDR1 SGHVS, CDR2 FNYEAQ. The CDR3 loop is CASSPWGLETQYF. The CDR3 nucleotides are TGTGCCAGCAGCCCTTGGGGTTTAGAGACCCAGTACTTC.

The chain is built from TRBV27 and TRBJ1-2, with D perhaps TRBD1 (5 bases). Trimming left V 3 bases short and J 4 bases short, with 15 bases between. Per germline, CDR1 MNHEY and CDR2 SMNVEV (reference sequence). The CDR3 has 15 amino acids. The CDR3 DNA follows: TGTGCCAGCAGTTTTCCCCTGGGGCACGCCTATGGCTACACCTTC. Protein: CASSFPLGHAYGYTF.

J is TRBJ1-1 and V is TRBV18, with TRBD1 matching over 10 bases. The CDR3 is 17 amino acids. Germline CDR1 is KGHSH and CDR2 is LQKENI. V lost 3 bases and J lost 3; bases outside the gene matches: 10. This chain's CDR3 is CASSPRTGGRVDTEAFF. The CDR3 region has the DNA TGTGCCAGCTCACCGAGGACAGGGGGTAGGGTTGACACTGAAGCTTTCTTT.

This clone is a singleton in its sample. The chain combines TRBV5-1 with TRBJ2-3; the D call may be TRBD1 or TRBD2 (6 bases each). Germline V lookup: CDR1 SGHRS, CDR2 YFSETQ. The CDR3 runs 16 residues. Trimming removed 0 bases from V and 1 base from J, with 12 bases in between. CDR3 coding DNA: TGCGCCAGCAGCTTGGCCTCTAGGGGGGGCACAGATACGCAGTATTTT. Translated, it gives CASSLASRGGTDTQYF.

The rearrangement uses TRBV27 and TRBJ2-5, with D tentatively TRBD2 (5 bases). The CDR3 extends over 16 amino acids. V lost 3 bases, J lost 3 bases, and 17 bases lay in between. Germline-derived CDR1 and CDR2 are MNHEY and SMNVEV (reference sequence). For the CDR3, the DNA is TGTGCCAGCAGTTTCTATTCGGGGTTCGACAAAGAGACCCAGTACTTC. It is translated as CASSFYSGFDKETQYF.

V is TRBV9 and J is TRBJ1-1; no reliable D call. Germline lookup yields CDR1 SGDLS and CDR2 YYNGEE. There are 14 residues in the CDR3. V was pared by 1 base and J by 8 bases, with 15 bases between. The CDR3 sequence is CASSVSGVTSEAFF. CDR3 bases: TGTGCCAGCAGCGTATCTGGGGTCACGTCAGAAGCTTTCTTT.

This clone was detected a few times. J is TRBJ1-5 and V is TRBV7-2, with D uncertain. Looked up from germline, CDR1 is SGHTA and CDR2 is FQGNSA. Trimming pared 3 bases from V and 7 bases from J, leaving 10 bases between. CDR3 length: 13 residues. Written as DNA, the CDR3 is TGTGCCAGCAGCTTCCACGGGGAACAGCCCCAGCATTTT. Protein sequence: CASSFHGEQPQHF.

The V gene is TRBV7-3, the J gene TRBJ2-1, with D tentatively TRBD1 (6 bases). The CDR3 totals 15 residues. V lost 5 bases and J 7 bases, leaving 18 bases between the germline ends. The germline V gene encodes CDR1 SGHTA and CDR2 FQGTGA. CDR3 sequence: CASSPHRDNWNEQFF. Written as DNA, the CDR3 is TGTGCCAGCAGCCCTCACCGGGACAATTGGAATGAGCAGTTCTTC.